This T cell receptor (beta chain) emerged from a study of blood T cell repertoires in COVID-19. There are 18 residues in the CDR3. Unmatched junction bases numbered 15, after V lost 0 bases and J lost 6 bases. The germline gives CDR1 SGHRS, CDR2 YFSETQ. Assay: immunoSEQ multiplex PCR; the TCRdb copy retains only in-frame clones and omits some. Of roughly 90,000 clones in the sample, around 85% are singletons; the top ten hold 2.5% to 3.5%. In Seattle, patients joined the study during active infection and were tracked longitudinally. The clonotype originates from an elderly woman with COVID-19, enrolled during active disease. V is TRBV5-1 and J is TRBJ2-4, with 7 bases identical to TRBD2. The specimen sequenced was peripheral blood. CDR3 loop: CASSLEMVAGGVGNIQYF. The CDR3 DNA reads as TGCGCCAGCAGCTTGGAGATGGTAGCGGGCGGTGTCGGAAACATTCAGTACTTC. The full variable domain, with the rest looked up from reference TRBV5-1 and TRBJ2-4, is KAGVTQTPRYLIKTRGQQVTLSCSPISGHRSVSWYQQTPGQGLQFLFEYFSETQRNKGNFPGRFSGRQFSNSRSEMNVSTLELGDSALYLCASSLEMVAGGVGNIQYFGAGTRLSVL.